A selection of T cell receptor beta chains follows, all from one sample in a study of graft-versus-host responses after intestinal transplantation. Clones were read by immunoSEQ multiplex PCR, and TCRdb kept only the in-frame ones, dropping some. The repertoire holds 20,000 to 25,000 clones, with 55% to 60% as singletons. Specimen: alloreactive CD4+ T cells from a mixed lymphocyte reaction culture, collected before intestinal transplant. These receptor sequences come from a human patient who received an intestinal transplant. CDR3s leave out the opening cysteine and the closing phenylalanine or tryptophan. D genes are given only for firm matches.

d_call v_call cdr3_aa
. TRBV7-2 ASSLDGYGYT
. TRBV7-2 ASSRTATGELF
. TRBV5-1 ASSLFTGANILT
TRBD1 TRBV5-1 ASSLGGGQGLYEQY
TRBD1 TRBV7-9 ASSHNQGETEAF
TRBD1 TRBV2 ASTRDRRAGELF
TRBD1 TRBV9 ASSPWTGPNTEAF
TRBD1 TRBV6-1 ASRRDSELNTEAF
TRBD1 TRBV5-1 ASSSDTTGAREQF
. TRBV28 ASLQGVGYNSPLH
TRBD2 TRBV10-3 AISEWEGANSYEQY
. TRBV10-1 ASSDLGQGVDEQF
. TRBV5-1 ASSLGAGEYEKLF
. TRBV5-4 ASSIRLGATYNSPLH
TRBD1 TRBV2 ASSERAGGNSPLH
TRBD2 TRBV28 ASNPGGGGSQETQY
TRBD2 TRBV19 ASSRLAGSTGELF
. TRBV29-1 SSRRRLNEQF
. TRBV28 ASSSPPDNEQF
. TRBV5-1 ASTGSNTDTQY
. TRBV6-1 ASSSDGTSVETQY
. TRBV18 ASSPPHRVPSYEQY
. TRBV30 AWSVSSDRSYYGYT
TRBD1 TRBV9 ASSVIGRGPGGRGPAGTF
. TRBV7-9 ASSLVSRIGTDTQY
. TRBV18 ASSPIGLVDEQY
. TRBV6-6 ASSTHGPSSYEQY
. TRBV28 ASSLLPRGPEQY
. TRBV28 ASSFQQKGAKNIQY
TRBD1 TRBV6-5 ASSYGQGAYEQY
. TRBV4-3 ASSQGRGLSYEQY
TRBD1 TRBV4-2 ASSQDPGTGGKNTEAF
. TRBV5-5 ASSLVISTEAF
. TRBV5-1 ASSLTLRHDRAKPWEAF
. TRBV2 ASSEVPGRMTEAF
. TRBV7-2 ASSFLNSPLH
TRBD1 TRBV18 ASSPVQGNQPQH
TRBD1 TRBV19 ASSILGTANEKLF
. TRBV6-6 ASSYLDTAGYT
TRBD1 TRBV10-3 ATGTGEGPQH
. TRBV5-1 ASTPGGTDTQY
TRBD1 TRBV6-6 ASRHTGGKNIQY